The clone carrying this T cell receptor beta chain was recorded a few times. The antigen is unknown. From germline, CDR1 is SGHKS and CDR2 YYEKEE (reference sequence). Unmatched junction bases numbered 8, after V lost 4 bases and J lost 6 bases. This CDR3 comprises 16 residues. This sample was taken from a study of identical twins. Study-wide findings and caveats: Among beta out-of-frame sequences, excess sharing between twins appeared weaker. Fewer insertions marked abundant cord blood beta clonotypes; young adult naive trended weakly, memory not at all. Analyses of zero insertions could be partly confounded by invariant MAIT and iNKT cells.

A universal primer site was added by template switching, and unique molecular identifiers were carried by the cDNA. TCRdb re-called the 5' RACE reads with MiXCR, one entry per CDR3 protein. The table records around 1.7 million distinct CDR3 sequences, under 35% of them present only once. The sample consisted of cord blood. This chain links TRBV5-5 with TRBJ1-6, with TRBD1 matching 9 bases. The receptor was derived from a newborn girl in good health. The CDR3 loop reads CASSPRTGVTNSPLHF. The CDR3 DNA reads as TGTGCCAGCAGCCCTAGGACAGGGGTAACTAATTCACCCCTCCACTTT. Supplemented by reference TRBV5-5 and TRBJ1-6, the full variable domain reads DAGVTQSPTHLIKTRGQQVTLRCSPISGHKSVSWYQQVLGQGPQFIFQYYEKEERGRGNFPDRFSARQFPNYSSELNVNALLLGDSALYLCASSPRTGVTNSPLHFGNGTRLTVT.